This T cell receptor (beta chain) was sequenced during a study of T-cell reconstitution after alpha-beta-depleted transplantation in children. TCRbeta library construction was performed incorporating unique molecular identifiers. In TCRdb, the PCR reads were re-called with MiXCR into one record per CDR3 protein. Among 350,000 to 400,000 distinct CDR3 sequences listed, 13% were seen once. CDR1 is SQVTM, CDR2 ANQGSEA, per germline. The CDR3 has 17 residues. The V segment lost 0 bases and the J segment 4 bases; nucleotides outside the gene matches: 15. The sequence came from a human donor who donated a stem cell graft to a child with Fanconi anemia. The source was PBMCs, collected from the stem cell graft. The chain combines TRBV29-1 with TRBJ2-7, with 7 bases that match TRBD2. CDR3 DNA sequence: TGCAGCGTTGAAGAGGCGGGTGCGGGGAGGGCGGAATACGAGCAGTACTTC. Encoded protein: CSVEEAGAGRAEYEQYF.